This TCR beta chain is from a study of blood T cell repertoires in COVID-19. The table came from immunoSEQ multiplex PCR; TCRdb's copy has only in-frame clones and leaves some out. The top ten hold around 8.2% of the sample, which has 140,000 or so clones, approximately 81% seen once. Per the germline V gene, CDR1 is SQVTM and CDR2 is ANQGSEA. The CDR3 has 13 amino acids. The sample taken for sequencing was peripheral blood. V and J are TRBV29-1 and TRBJ2-7, with TRBD2 as a possible D gene (7 bases). The TCR originated in a human donor in a cohort sampled during active COVID-19. The CDR3 bases are TGCAGTGCTGGAGATCGGGGGGCTCAGATCCAGTACTTC. Amino acid sequence: CSAGDRGAQIQYF.